The 4 T cell receptor beta chains presented below share a single source sample, sequenced in a study of T cell responses to AZD1222 COVID-19 vaccine. Method: immunoSEQ multiplex PCR; TCRdb's copy keeps in-frame clones and lacks some. The sample has some 120,000 clones, roughly nine tenths seen once. Specimen: peripheral blood, collected on day 0 of AZD1222 vaccination. These receptors came from an adult in good health.

This rearrangement joins TRBV2 to TRBJ1-5; tentatively, D is TRBD1 (6 bases). CDR1 and CDR2 from the germline V gene are SNHLY and FYNNEI. The V and J ends lost 3 bases and 2 bases respectively, with 8 bases between them. This CDR3 contains 14 residues. CDR3 bases: TGTGCCAGCAGTGACAGGGGAGGCAATCAGCCCCAGCATTTT. This encodes CASSDRGGNQPQHF.

This sequence joins TRBV28 and TRBJ2-5; TRBD1 aligns across 12 bases. The junction had 4 bases not matched to a gene; V was cut back by 1 base and J by 4 bases. Germline CDR1 reads MDHEN; CDR2 reads SYDVKM. CDR3 length: 16 residues. Here the CDR3 reads CASSLLGQGAGETQYF. DNA of the CDR3: TGTGCCAGCAGTTTATTGGGACAGGGGGCGGGAGAGACCCAGTACTTC.

The chain uses TRBV6-5 and TRBJ1-2; D remains ambiguous. V was shortened by 6 bases and J by 5 bases, with 13 bases between the two germline ends. Germline CDR1 is MNHEY and CDR2 is SVGAGI. The CDR3 spans 13 residues. The CDR3 reads CASSNGGGYGYTF. The DNA for the CDR3 is TGTGCCAGCAGCAACGGAGGAGGTTATGGCTACACCTTC.

CDR3 protein: CASSLDSLSYGYTF. CDR3 coding DNA: TGTGCCAGCTCACTTGACAGCCTTAGCTATGGCTACACCTTC. The chain joins TRBV18 to TRBJ1-2, with a possible D match to TRBD1 (5 bases). Germline values: CDR1 KGHSH, CDR2 LQKENI. V was pared by 4 bases and J by 4 bases, with 13 bases between. This CDR3 region has 14 residues.